The rows below give T cell receptor beta chains drawn from one sample of a study of blood T cell repertoires in COVID-19. Using immunoSEQ multiplex PCR, the repertoire was profiled, and TCRdb retains in-frame clones only, with some absent. In the table there are roughly 32,000 clones, 80% to 90% of which are singletons. The sample consisted of peripheral blood. The origin of the receptors is a woman older than 75 with active or convalescent COVID-19. Both conserved end residues are part of each CDR3. The D gene is left open where the match is weak. Clone size, where shown, is once, few, many, or a class for clones that have expanded.

>TRBV20-1|TRBJ1-5|NA|TRBD1
TGCAGTGCTAGTCTCGGACAGGGTGAAGAGCCCCAGCATTTT
CSASLGQGEEPQHF
>TRBV6-5|TRBJ2-1|NA|NA
TGTGCCAGCAAACTTAACCCGGGAGATTACAATGAGCAGTTCTTC
CASKLNPGDYNEQFF
>TRBV2|TRBJ2-2|NA|TRBD2
TGTGCCAGCGGTGGACTAGCGGGGAACACCGGGGAGCTGTTTTTT
CASGGLAGNTGELFF
>TRBV5-1|TRBJ1-1|NA|NA
TGCGCCAGCTTCGGGGGCACTGAAGCTTTCTTT
CASFGGTEAFF
>TRBV10-3|TRBJ1-3|NA|NA
TGTGCCATCGTCGGCTCTGGAAACACCATATATTTT
CAIVGSGNTIYF
>TRBV4-1|TRBJ2-1|NA|NA
TGCGCCAGCAGCCAAGATCTCCCGGGGAGCCCCTACAATGAGCAGTTCTTC
CASSQDLPGSPYNEQFF
>TRBV30|TRBJ2-7|few|NA
TGTGCCGGTCAAGCTTATGGCGAGCAGTACTTC
CAGQAYGEQYF
>TRBV5-1|TRBJ2-5|NA|TRBD2
TGCGCCAGCAGCCTAGGATCCAGCGGGAGCCCGGCCCAGTACTTC
CASSLGSSGSPAQYF
>TRBV7-6|TRBJ1-1|NA|NA
TGTGCCAGCAGTGGACAGCCGAACACTGAAGCTTTCTTT
CASSGQPNTEAFF
>TRBV27|TRBJ2-5|NA|NA
TGTGCCAGCAGTTCACTCAGGGCCGAAGAGACCCAGTACTTC
CASSSLRAEETQYF
>TRBV5-8|TRBJ2-7|NA|NA
TGTGCCAGCACCGGTGGGCCGGGTCCGCGGGATCAGTACTTC
CASTGGPGPRDQYF
>TRBV27|TRBJ2-3|NA|TRBD2
TGTGCCAGCAGTATCGGACTAGCGGCCTCTCGGAGTACGCAGTATTTT
CASSIGLAASRSTQYF
>TRBV5-1|TRBJ1-4|NA|NA
TGCGCCAGCAGCTTGGCGGGGGGAGAAAAACTGTTTTTT
CASSLAGGEKLFF
>TRBV6-6|TRBJ1-2|once|TRBD1
TGTGCCAGCAGACAACAGGGGACAGGGAATGGCTACACCTTC
CASRQQGTGNGYTF
>TRBV28|TRBJ1-1|NA|TRBD1
TGTGCCAGCAGTTTTTTGACCACAGGGGGGACTGAAGCTTTCTTT
CASSFLTTGGTEAFF
>TRBV19|TRBJ2-7|NA|TRBD2
TGTGCCAGTAGAAGGGCTAGCGGAAGCTCCTACGAGCAGTACTTC
CASRRASGSSYEQYF
>TRBV18|TRBJ1-1|NA|NA
TGTGCCAGCACAGGATACACTGAAGCTTTCTTT
CASTGYTEAFF
>TRBV9|TRBJ2-5|NA|TRBD2
TGTGCCAGCAGCCCCTCCGGACTAGCGGGAGGGGGGGTCAGGACCCAGTACTTC
CASSPSGLAGGGVRTQYF
>TRBV2|TRBJ2-3|NA|NA
TGTGCCAGCAGTGAGACTTCCCACACAGATACGCAGTATTTT
CASSETSHTDTQYF
>TRBV7-2|TRBJ2-7|NA|NA
TGTGCCAGCGCGGTGGGGCCCCTTGGATACGAGCAGTACTTC
CASAVGPLGYEQYF
>TRBV30|TRBJ1-2|NA|TRBD1
TGTGCCTGGAGCGCAGACAGGGGGACGTTTGGCTACACCTTC
CAWSADRGTFGYTF
>TRBV5-1|TRBJ2-1|NA|TRBD2
TGCGCCAGCAGCCCACGACTAGCGGGAGATATCAATGAGCAGTTCTTC
CASSPRLAGDINEQFF
>TRBV3-1/TRBV3-2|TRBJ2-1|NA|TRBD2
TGTGCCAGCAGCCAAGACCTAGCGGGGGGGAATTACAATGAGCAGTTCTTC
CASSQDLAGGNYNEQFF
>TRBV7-2|TRBJ2-7|NA|NA
TGTGCCAGCAGCTTAGACAGGAACTACGAGCAGTACTTC
CASSLDRNYEQYF
>TRBV7-8|TRBJ1-1|NA|TRBD1
TGTGCCAGCAGCTTCGGGGACAGGGGGAAGGGCACTGAAGCTTTCTTT
CASSFGDRGKGTEAFF
>TRBV10-2|TRBJ2-3|NA|TRBD1
TGCGCCAGCAGGAAGGGACAGCTCGCCACAGATACGCAGTATTTT
CASRKGQLATDTQYF
>TRBV7-3|TRBJ2-5|NA|NA
TGTGCCAGCAGCTCGAGACAGCAAGAGACCCAGTACTTC
CASSSRQQETQYF
>TRBV9|TRBJ2-3|NA|TRBD2
TGTGCCAGCAGCGTAGGGCTAGCGGGAGGGATCACAGATACGCAGTATTTT
CASSVGLAGGITDTQYF
>TRBV3-1/TRBV3-2|TRBJ2-2|NA|TRBD2
TGTGCCAGCAGGTGGGCTAGCGGGAATCCCGGGGAGCTGTTTTTT
CASRWASGNPGELFF
>TRBV5-1|TRBJ1-2|NA|NA
TGCGCCAGCAGCTTGGGGGCTTTCTATGGCTACACCTTC
CASSLGAFYGYTF
>TRBV7-2|TRBJ1-1|NA|TRBD1
TGTGCCAGCAGCTCCGACAGGGGGACGACTGAAGCTTTCTTT
CASSSDRGTTEAFF
>TRBV5-1|TRBJ1-2|NA|NA
TGCGCCAGCAGCTTGGGCAGCGATACCTATGGCTACACCTTC
CASSLGSDTYGYTF
>TRBV11-2|TRBJ1-3|NA|NA
TGTGCCAGCAGCTTAGCAGGGGATGAAGTGGACACCATATATTTT
CASSLAGDEVDTIYF
>TRBV7-9|TRBJ2-7|NA|NA
TGTGCCAGCAGCCCACAGTTCCACGAGCAGTACTTC
CASSPQFHEQYF
>TRBV3-1/TRBV3-2|TRBJ2-6|NA|NA
TGTGCCAGCAGCCAACAGATCTCTGGGGCCAACGTCCTGACTTTC
CASSQQISGANVLTF
>TRBV28|TRBJ2-7|NA|TRBD1
TGTGCCACCCAACGCTTGGGACAGGGGGCCTACGAGCAGTACTTC
CATQRLGQGAYEQYF
>TRBV7-9|TRBJ1-3|NA|TRBD1
TGTGCCAGCAGCCTCCGGGACAGTGGAAACACCATATATTTT
CASSLRDSGNTIYF
>TRBV2|TRBJ2-2|NA|TRBD1
TGTGCCAGCAGTCCGACAGGGATGAACACCGGGGAGCTGTTTTTT
CASSPTGMNTGELFF
>TRBV18|TRBJ2-1|NA|NA
TGTGCCAGCTCACCGGAGCGACGTGAGCAGTTCTTC
CASSPERREQFF
>TRBV10-3|TRBJ1-2|once|TRBD1
TGTGCCACCGAACCTCGCGGGACAGGGGTTCAGGATGGCTACACCTTC
CATEPRGTGVQDGYTF
>TRBV7-3|TRBJ2-2|NA|TRBD2
TGTGCCAGCAGCCACCACCCTCCGGCGCGGGGGGCGTCCAACGGGGACACCGGGGAGCTGTTTTTT
CASSHHPPARGASNGDTGELFF
>TRBV19|TRBJ1-5|NA|NA
TGTGCCAGTAGTATAGGCGGGGCACAGCCCCAGCATTTT
CASSIGGAQPQHF
>TRBV18|TRBJ2-3|NA|TRBD2
TGTGCCAGCTCACCACCACTAGCGGGAGGGCTGGGTACAGATACGCAGTATTTT
CASSPPLAGGLGTDTQYF
>TRBV7-2|TRBJ2-3|NA|TRBD2
TGTGCCAGCAGTCACGCAGCGGGGGTCCCTAGCACAGATACGCAGTATTTT
CASSHAAGVPSTDTQYF
>TRBV14|TRBJ2-3|NA|TRBD1
TGTGCCAGCAGCCAAGGCGCACAGGGGGGAGATACGCAGTATTTT
CASSQGAQGGDTQYF
>TRBV7-9|TRBJ2-3|once|TRBD2
TGTGCCAGCAGCCCAACGGGGGCGGGAGGCAGCGGTACGCAGTATTTT
CASSPTGAGGSGTQYF
>TRBV3-1/TRBV3-2|TRBJ1-6|few|NA
TGTGCCAGCAGCCATGATTACAGCAATTCACCCCTCCACTTT
CASSHDYSNSPLHF
>TRBV7-8|TRBJ2-1|NA|NA
TGTGCCAGCAGCTTAGATTCGGGTATTGAGCAGTTCTTC
CASSLDSGIEQFF
>TRBV11-2|TRBJ2-3|NA|TRBD2
TGTGCCAGCAGCTCCGGGACTAGCGGGAGAAGCACAGATACGCAGTATTTT
CASSSGTSGRSTDTQYF
>TRBV4-3|TRBJ1-3|NA|NA
TGCGCCAGCAGCCAAGGCCGGTCTGGAAACACCATATATTTT
CASSQGRSGNTIYF
>TRBV2|TRBJ1-2|NA|TRBD1
TGTGCCAGCAGGACAGACAGGGAGCATGGCTACACCTTC
CASRTDREHGYTF
>TRBV19|TRBJ1-4|NA|TRBD1
TGTGCCAGTAGTTCCCCCCGGACAGGGGAGGGTGAAAAACTGTTTTTT
CASSSPRTGEGEKLFF
>TRBV28|TRBJ2-3|NA|NA
TGTGCCAGCAGTTTTGTAGCTGGCACAGATACGCAGTATTTT
CASSFVAGTDTQYF
>TRBV11-2|TRBJ2-2|NA|NA
TGTGCCAGCAGCTTAGTAGTCTTTACCGGGGAGCTGTTTTTT
CASSLVVFTGELFF
>TRBV5-6|TRBJ1-1|NA|NA
TGTGCCAGCAGCTTGGAGGAAGCAGGTTTTGAAGCTTTCTTT
CASSLEEAGFEAFF
>TRBV18|TRBJ2-1|NA|TRBD2
TGTGCCAGCTCGGCCGGGGGGAGCCCGCGTTACAATGAGCAGTTCTTC
CASSAGGSPRYNEQFF
>TRBV15|TRBJ2-2|NA|TRBD2
TGTGCCACCAGCAGATTCCCAGCGGGAAACACCGGGGAGCTGTTTTTT
CATSRFPAGNTGELFF
>TRBV27|TRBJ2-7|NA|TRBD1
TGTGCCAGCAGTCAACAGGGGTTTCGAGCCGGTTACGAGCAGTACTTC
CASSQQGFRAGYEQYF
>TRBV5-1|TRBJ1-5|NA|TRBD1
TGCGCCAGCAGCCCATGGGACAGGGGGGATCAGCCCCAGCATTTT
CASSPWDRGDQPQHF
>TRBV6-5|TRBJ1-2|NA|NA
TGTGCCAGCAGAGCCCCAGCGTTTCCTGGCTACACCTTC
CASRAPAFPGYTF